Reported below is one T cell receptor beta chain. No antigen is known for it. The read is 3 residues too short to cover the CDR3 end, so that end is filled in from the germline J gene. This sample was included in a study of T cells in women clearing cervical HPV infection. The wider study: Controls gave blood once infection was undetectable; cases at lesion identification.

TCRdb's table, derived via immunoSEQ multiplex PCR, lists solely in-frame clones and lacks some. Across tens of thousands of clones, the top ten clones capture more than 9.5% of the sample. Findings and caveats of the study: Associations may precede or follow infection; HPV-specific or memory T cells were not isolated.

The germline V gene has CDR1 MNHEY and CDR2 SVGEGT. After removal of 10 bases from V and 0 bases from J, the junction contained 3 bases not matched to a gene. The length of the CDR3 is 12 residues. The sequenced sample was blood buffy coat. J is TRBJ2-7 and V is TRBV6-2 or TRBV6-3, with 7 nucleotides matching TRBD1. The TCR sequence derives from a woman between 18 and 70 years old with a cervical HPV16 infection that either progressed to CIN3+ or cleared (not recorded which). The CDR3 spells CAIRDSSYEQYF. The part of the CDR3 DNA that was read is TGTGCCATCCGGGACAGCTCCTACGAG.